The 10 T cell receptor beta chains below come from one sample, sequenced in a study of CD8 T cells in ankylosing spondylitis. One entry per CDR3 protein results from TCRdb running MiXCR on the 5' RACE reads. Among more than 150,000 distinct CDR3 sequences listed, about 20% were seen once. Sequenced sample: blood, either unsorted or a sorted T cell fraction (not recorded which). The receptors were sampled from a male donor aged 10 to 30 with ankylosing spondylitis or in good health (not recorded which).

Many counts were recorded for this clonotype. The chain is built from TRBV5-1 and TRBJ1-3; D call uncertain. CDR1 SGHRS and CDR2 YFSETQ come from the germline V gene. The CDR3 contains 14 residues. V lost 0 bases and J lost 6, with 10 bases in between. The CDR3 loop reads CASSLDGRENTIYF. The CDR3 coding sequence is TGCGCCAGCAGCTTGGATGGCAGAGAAAACACCATATATTTT.

V and J are TRBV3-1 and TRBJ2-7; 14 nucleotides match TRBD2. This CDR3 contains 19 residues. The J segment lost 4 bases and the V segment lost 1 base, leaving 12 bases of the junction unmatched. Germline V CDR1 and CDR2: LGHDT, YNNKEL (reference sequence). CDR3 coding DNA: TGTGCCAGCAGCCAAGTTACAAACCCGGGACTAGCGGGAGATTACGAGCAGTACTTC. Translation: CASSQVTNPGLAGDYEQYF.

This clonotype was found many times. This chain connects TRBV10-3 to TRBJ1-5; 8 bases are a match to TRBD1. Germline-derived CDR1 and CDR2 are ENHRY and SYGVKD. Trimming took 3 bases from V and 7 from J; bases not matched to a gene: 5. The CDR3 length is 14 residues. In nucleotides, the CDR3 is TGTGCCATCAGTGAAGACAGGGGTACCCAGCCCCAGCATTTT. Its protein product is CAISEDRGTQPQHF.

This clonotype was counted only a few times. The chain uses TRBV4-2 and TRBJ1-2, with no clear D. Trimming pared 0 bases from V and 2 bases from J, leaving 13 bases between. The CDR3 loop spans 16 amino acids. Germline V gene lookup returns CDR1 LGHNA and CDR2 YNFKEQ. This chain's CDR3 is CASSQDGRTTNYGYTF. CDR3 DNA sequence: TGTGCCAGCAGCCAAGATGGACGGACTACCAACTATGGCTACACCTTC.

In regard to this clonotype: Because it lacks the conserved phenylalanine or tryptophan at the end, this CDR3 is likely a read error. The V and J genes are TRBV30 and TRBJ2-7, with D perhaps TRBD2 (5 bases). V was trimmed by 3 bases and J by 6 bases, leaving 15 bases between them. The CDR3 consists of 13 residues. Germline V gene data show CDR1 as GTSNPN and CDR2 as SVGIG (reference sequence). CDR3 amino acids: CAWSIGGVGEQYC. For the CDR3, the DNA is TGTGCCTGGAGCATCGGAGGAGTCGGCGAGCAGTACTGC.

In this sample, this clonotype turned up many times. This chain connects TRBV10-3 to TRBJ1-4; no reliable D call. Germline V gene data show CDR1 as ENHRY and CDR2 as SYGVKD. There are 11 residues in the CDR3. V was clipped by 8 bases and J by 4 bases, with 5 bases between them. The CDR3 reads CAIGNNEKLFF. DNA of the CDR3: TGTGCCATCGGGAATAATGAAAAACTGTTTTTT.

In its sample, this clonotype was seen a few times. This chain connects TRBV29-1 to TRBJ2-5; a possible D gene is TRBD1 (6 bases). The germline V gene has CDR1 SQVTM and CDR2 ANQGSEA. The CDR3 spans 13 residues. The V and J ends lost 7 bases and 7 bases respectively, with 19 bases between them. In nucleotides, the CDR3 is TGCAGCGCAGCGGCGACAGGTTCGGCGACCCAGTACTTC. Residues: CSAAATGSATQYF.

This clonotype came up many times. This chain uses TRBV14 with TRBJ2-5; TRBD2 matches at 12 bases. The CDR3 runs to 14 residues. CDR1 and CDR2 from the germline V gene are SGHDN and FVKESK. The ends lost 8 bases at V and 5 bases at J; junction bases unmatched: 6. The CDR3 DNA reads TGTGCCAGCTCCGGACTAGCGGGAACGGAGACCCAGTACTTC. Residues: CASSGLAGTETQYF.

This clonotype was seen many times. The V and J genes are TRBV20-1 and TRBJ2-6; D is undetermined. The CDR3 runs to 11 residues. CDR1 is DFQATT, CDR2 SNEGSKA, per germline (reference sequence). Trimming took 1 base from V and 7 from J, leaving 2 bases between them. CDR3 bases: TGCAGTGCTAGAGGAGCCAACGTCCTGACTTTC. Translation gives CSARGANVLTF.

This clonotype was found many times. V gene TRBV7-2 combines with J gene TRBJ2-6, with 7 bases identical to TRBD1. The CDR3 loop spans 19 amino acids. Looked up from germline, CDR1 is SGHTA and CDR2 is FQGNSA. Unmatched junction bases numbered 13, after V lost 5 bases and J lost 0 bases. CDR3 region: CASSPQTGAVSSGANVLTF. DNA for the CDR3: TGTGCCAGCAGCCCCCAAACAGGGGCGGTTAGCTCTGGGGCCAACGTCCTGACTTTC.